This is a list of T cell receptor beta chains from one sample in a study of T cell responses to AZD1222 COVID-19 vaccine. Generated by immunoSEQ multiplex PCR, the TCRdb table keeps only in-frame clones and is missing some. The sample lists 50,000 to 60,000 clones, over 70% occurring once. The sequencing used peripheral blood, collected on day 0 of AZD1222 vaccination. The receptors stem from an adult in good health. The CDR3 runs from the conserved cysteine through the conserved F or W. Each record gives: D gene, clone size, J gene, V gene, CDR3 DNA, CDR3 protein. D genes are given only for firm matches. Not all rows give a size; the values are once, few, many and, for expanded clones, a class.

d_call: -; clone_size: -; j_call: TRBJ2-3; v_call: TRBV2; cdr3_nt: TGTGCCAGCAGTGAACAGGGTGCAAATACGCAGTATTTT; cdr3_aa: CASSEQGANTQYF
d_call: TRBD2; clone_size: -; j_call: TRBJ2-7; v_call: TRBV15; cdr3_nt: TGTGCCACCAGCAGAGCCGGCGGGAGGCCCCGGGGGTACGAGCAGTACTTC; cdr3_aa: CATSRAGGRPRGYEQYF
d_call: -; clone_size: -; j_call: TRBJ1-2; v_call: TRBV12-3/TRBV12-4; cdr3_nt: TGTGCCAGCAGTCCGTCGACGGATGGCTACACCTTC; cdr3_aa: CASSPSTDGYTF
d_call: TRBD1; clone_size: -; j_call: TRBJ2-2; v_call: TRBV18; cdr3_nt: TGTGCCAGCTCACTGGGACAGGGGGCCACCGGGGAGCTGTTTTTT; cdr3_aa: CASSLGQGATGELFF
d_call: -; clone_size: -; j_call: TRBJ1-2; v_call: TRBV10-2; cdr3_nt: TGCGCCAGCAGTGCGCAGTTTAGTTATGGCTACACCTTC; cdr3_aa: CASSAQFSYGYTF
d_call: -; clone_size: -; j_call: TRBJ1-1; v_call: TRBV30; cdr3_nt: TGTGCCTGGAGGATCAGCATGAACACTGAAGCTTTCTTT; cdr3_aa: CAWRISMNTEAFF
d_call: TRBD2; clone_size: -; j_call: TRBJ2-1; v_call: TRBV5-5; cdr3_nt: TGTGCCAGCAGCTTAGGACTAGCGGGAGTAATGAGTGAGCAGTTCTTC; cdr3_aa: CASSLGLAGVMSEQFF
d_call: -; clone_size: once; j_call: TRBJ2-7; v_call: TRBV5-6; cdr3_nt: TGTGCCAGCAGCCCGGGGTCCTACGAGCAGTACTTC; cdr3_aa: CASSPGSYEQYF
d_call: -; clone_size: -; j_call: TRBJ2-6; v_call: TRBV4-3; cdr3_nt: TGCGCCAGCAGCCAAGATGTCCAGTCTGGGGCCAACGTCCTGACTTTC; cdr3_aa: CASSQDVQSGANVLTF
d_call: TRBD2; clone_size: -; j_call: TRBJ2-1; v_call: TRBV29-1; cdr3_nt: TGCAGCGTTCCTCCCAAGGGACTAGCGGGAGGGTCCCTCCAGAATGAGCAGTTCTTC; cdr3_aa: CSVPPKGLAGGSLQNEQFF
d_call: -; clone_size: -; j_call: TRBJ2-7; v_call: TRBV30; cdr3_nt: TGTGCCTGGGATACAGGAGAGTACGAGCAGTACTTC; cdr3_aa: CAWDTGEYEQYF
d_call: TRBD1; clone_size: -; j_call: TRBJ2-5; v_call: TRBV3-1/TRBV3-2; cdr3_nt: TGTGCCAGCAGCCTACAGGGGGCAATGTCCCAGTACTTC; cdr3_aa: CASSLQGAMSQYF
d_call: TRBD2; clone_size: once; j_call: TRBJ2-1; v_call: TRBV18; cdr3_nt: TGTGCCAGCTCACCCCCAAAACTAGCGGGAGGGCGTAATGAGCAGTTCTTC; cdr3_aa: CASSPPKLAGGRNEQFF
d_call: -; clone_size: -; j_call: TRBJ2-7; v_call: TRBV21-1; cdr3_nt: TGTGCCAGCAGCAAAGTTGATAGCGGGAATCTACGGTCCTACGAGCAGTACTTC; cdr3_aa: CASSKVDSGNLRSYEQYF
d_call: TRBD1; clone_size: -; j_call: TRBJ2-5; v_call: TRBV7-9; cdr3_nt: TGTGCCAGCAGCCCCTGGGGACAGCCTTTCCAAGAGACCCAGTACTTC; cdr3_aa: CASSPWGQPFQETQYF
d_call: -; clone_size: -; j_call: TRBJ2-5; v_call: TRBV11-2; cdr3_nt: TGTGCCAGCAGCCGAGATGGCGGCCCTAGGTGGCAAGAGACCCAGTACTTC; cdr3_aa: CASSRDGGPRWQETQYF
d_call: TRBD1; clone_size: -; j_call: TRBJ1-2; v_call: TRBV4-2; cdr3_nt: TGTGCCAGCAGCCAAGATCCGGGACAGGGGTTCGGAGGCTACACCTTC; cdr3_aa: CASSQDPGQGFGGYTF
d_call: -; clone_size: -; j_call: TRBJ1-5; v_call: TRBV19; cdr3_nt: TGTGCCAGTAGTATACGAAGGGCGGGGCAGCCCCAGCATTTT; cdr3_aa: CASSIRRAGQPQHF
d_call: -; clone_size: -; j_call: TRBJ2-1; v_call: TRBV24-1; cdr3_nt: TGTGCCACCAGTGCACAAACGGGAGCGTTCAATGAGCAGTTCTTC; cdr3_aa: CATSAQTGAFNEQFF
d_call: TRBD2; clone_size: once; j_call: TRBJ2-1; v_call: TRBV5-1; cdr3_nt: TGCGCCAGCAGCACTGCTAGCGGGGAGCAGTTCTTC; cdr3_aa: CASSTASGEQFF
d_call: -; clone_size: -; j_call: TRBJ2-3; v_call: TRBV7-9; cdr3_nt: TGTGCCAGCAGCTTAGGCGGGGAGACAGATACGCAGTATTTT; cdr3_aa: CASSLGGETDTQYF
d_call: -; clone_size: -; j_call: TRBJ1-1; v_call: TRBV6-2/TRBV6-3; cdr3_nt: TGTGCCAGCAGTCAATCGGGGACGCCTGAAGCTTTCTTT; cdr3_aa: CASSQSGTPEAFF
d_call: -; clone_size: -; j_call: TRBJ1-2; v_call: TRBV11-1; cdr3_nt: TGTGCCAGCAGCTTGGGCAGCGATTTGGATCGGTATGGCTACACCTTC; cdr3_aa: CASSLGSDLDRYGYTF
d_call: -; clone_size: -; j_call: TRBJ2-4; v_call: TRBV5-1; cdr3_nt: TGCGCCAGCAGCCCGCAGGGAAACATTCAGTACTTC; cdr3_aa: CASSPQGNIQYF
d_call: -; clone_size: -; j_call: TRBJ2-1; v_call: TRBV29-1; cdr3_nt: TGCAGCGTTGAAGAACTAGTTGCCAATGAGTTCTTC; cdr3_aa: CSVEELVANEFF
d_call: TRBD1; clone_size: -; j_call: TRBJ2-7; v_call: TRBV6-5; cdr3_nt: TGTGCCAGCAAAGGACAGGGGCGATCCTACGAGCAGTACTTC; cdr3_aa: CASKGQGRSYEQYF
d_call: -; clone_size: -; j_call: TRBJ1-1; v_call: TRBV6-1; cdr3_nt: TGTGCCAGCAGTTCTCTACCTCAGGGAAACACTGAAGCTTTCTTT; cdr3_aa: CASSSLPQGNTEAFF
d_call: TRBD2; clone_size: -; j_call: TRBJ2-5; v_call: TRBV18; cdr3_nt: TGTGCCAGCTCACCGGGACTAGCGGGGACCCCGGACCAGTACTTC; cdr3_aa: CASSPGLAGTPDQYF
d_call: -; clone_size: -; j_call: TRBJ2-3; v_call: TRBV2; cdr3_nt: TGTGCCAGCAGTGATGGGGGGACACTCACAGATACGCAGTATTTT; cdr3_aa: CASSDGGTLTDTQYF
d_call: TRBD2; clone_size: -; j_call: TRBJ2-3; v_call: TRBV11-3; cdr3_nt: TGTGCCAGCAGCTCGAGCCTCTACGGGACTAGCGATATCATGGATACGCAGTATTTT; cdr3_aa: CASSSSLYGTSDIMDTQYF
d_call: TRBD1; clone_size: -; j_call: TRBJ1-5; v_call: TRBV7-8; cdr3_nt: TGTGCCAGCAGCCGAGTCCACAGGGGAAATCAGCCCCAGCATTTT; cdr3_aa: CASSRVHRGNQPQHF
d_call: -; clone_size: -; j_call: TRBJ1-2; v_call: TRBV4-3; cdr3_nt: TGCGCCAGCAGCCCAACCGGAGCAGGGACCCCTACCTATGGCTACACCTTC; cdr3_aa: CASSPTGAGTPTYGYTF
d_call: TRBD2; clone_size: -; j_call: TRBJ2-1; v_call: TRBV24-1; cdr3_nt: TGTGCCACCAGTGATTTGCCCCAGACTAGCGCCGACAATGAGCAGTTCTTC; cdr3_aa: CATSDLPQTSADNEQFF
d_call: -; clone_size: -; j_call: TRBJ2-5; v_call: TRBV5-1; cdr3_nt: TGCGCCAGCAGCTTGGAGACAGTACAAGAGACCCAGTACTTC; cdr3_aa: CASSLETVQETQYF
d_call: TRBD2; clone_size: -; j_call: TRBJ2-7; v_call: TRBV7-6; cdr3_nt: TGTGCCAGCAGCTTTACAGGGACTAGCGAAGGGGGCGAGCAGTACTTC; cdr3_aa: CASSFTGTSEGGEQYF
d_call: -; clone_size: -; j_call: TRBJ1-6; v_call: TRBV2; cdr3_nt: TGTGCCAGCAGTGAAAGGCAGGGACCATCACCCCTCCACTTT; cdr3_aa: CASSERQGPSPLHF
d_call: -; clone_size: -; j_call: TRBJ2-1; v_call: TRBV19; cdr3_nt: TGTGCCAGTAGTACGGTCGTGGGGACCCATACCTACAATGAGCAGTTCTTC; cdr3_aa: CASSTVVGTHTYNEQFF
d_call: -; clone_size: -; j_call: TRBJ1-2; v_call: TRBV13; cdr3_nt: TGTGCCAGCAGCGCAGGAGGGGGTCTCTATGGCTACACCTTC; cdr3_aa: CASSAGGGLYGYTF
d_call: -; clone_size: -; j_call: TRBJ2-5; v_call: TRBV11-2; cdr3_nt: TGTGCCAGCAGCTTAGTTCAGGGCCAAGAGACCCAGTACTTC; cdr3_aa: CASSLVQGQETQYF
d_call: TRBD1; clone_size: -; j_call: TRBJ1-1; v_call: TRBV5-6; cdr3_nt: TGTGCCAGCAGCTACGGACAGGGTCGGAACACTGAAGCTTTCTTT; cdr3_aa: CASSYGQGRNTEAFF
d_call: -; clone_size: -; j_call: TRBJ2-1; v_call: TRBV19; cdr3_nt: TGTGCCAGTAGGGGACCAGAAAACAATGAGCAGTTCTTC; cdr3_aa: CASRGPENNEQFF
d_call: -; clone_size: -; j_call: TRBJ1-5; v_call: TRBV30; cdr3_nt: TGTGCCTGGAGTAAGACAGAGAATCAGCCCCAGCATTTT; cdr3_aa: CAWSKTENQPQHF
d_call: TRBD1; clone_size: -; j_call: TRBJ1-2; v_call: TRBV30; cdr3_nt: TGTGCCTGGAGTGTATTGGCAGGGGGGCCATATGGCTACACCTTC; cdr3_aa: CAWSVLAGGPYGYTF
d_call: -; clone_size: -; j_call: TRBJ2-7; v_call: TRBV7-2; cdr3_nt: TGTGCCAGCAGCTTAGATGGGGCCGGACTCTACGAGCAGTACTTC; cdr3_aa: CASSLDGAGLYEQYF
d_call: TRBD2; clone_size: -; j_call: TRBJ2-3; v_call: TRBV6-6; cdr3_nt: TGTGCCAGCAGTTACGGCGCGGGAGTTCCCACAGATACGCAGTATTTT; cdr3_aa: CASSYGAGVPTDTQYF
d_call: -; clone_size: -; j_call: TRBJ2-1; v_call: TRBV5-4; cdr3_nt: TGTGCCAGCAGCTGGGGGGTGTATGAGCAGTTCTTC; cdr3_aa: CASSWGVYEQFF
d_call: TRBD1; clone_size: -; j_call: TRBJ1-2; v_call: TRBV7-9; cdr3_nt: TGTGCCAGCAGCCCCGGACAGGGTGTGGGCTACACCTTC; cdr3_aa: CASSPGQGVGYTF
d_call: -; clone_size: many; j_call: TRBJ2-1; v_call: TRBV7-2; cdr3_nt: TGTGCCAGCAGCCTCCCCTCCTACTCCTACAATGAGCAGTTCTTC; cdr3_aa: CASSLPSYSYNEQFF
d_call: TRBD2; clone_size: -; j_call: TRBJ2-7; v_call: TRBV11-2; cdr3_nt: TGTGCCAGCAGCTACCCGGGACTAGGTACATTCTACGAGCAGTACTTC; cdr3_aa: CASSYPGLGTFYEQYF
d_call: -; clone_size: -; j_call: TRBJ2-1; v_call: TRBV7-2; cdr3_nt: TGTGCCAGCAGCTTATTGGGCTCCCCGTCCTACAATGAGCAGTTCTTC; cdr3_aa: CASSLLGSPSYNEQFF
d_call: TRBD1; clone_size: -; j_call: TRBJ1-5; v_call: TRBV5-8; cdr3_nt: TGTGCCAGCAGGTTCCGACAGGGAAGTCAGCCCCAGCATTTT; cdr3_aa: CASRFRQGSQPQHF
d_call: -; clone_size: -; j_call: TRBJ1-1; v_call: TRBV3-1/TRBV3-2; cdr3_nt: TGTGCCAGCAGCCAAGAGGTACGGGGCACTGAAGCTTTCTTT; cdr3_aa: CASSQEVRGTEAFF
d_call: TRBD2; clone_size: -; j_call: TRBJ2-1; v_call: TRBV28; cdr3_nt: TGTGCCAGCAGCCTCCGAGCTCAGCGGGAGGGAGAAACCTACAATGAGCAGTTCTTC; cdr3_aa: CASSLRAQREGETYNEQFF
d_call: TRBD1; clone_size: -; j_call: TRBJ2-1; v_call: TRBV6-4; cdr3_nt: TGTGCCAGCAGTGACAGGGGAACAGGGGATTACAATGAGCAGTTCTTC; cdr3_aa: CASSDRGTGDYNEQFF
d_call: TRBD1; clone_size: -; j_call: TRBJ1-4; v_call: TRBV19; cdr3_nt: TGTGCCAGTAGTCTATGGACAGGAGATAATGAAAAACTGTTTTTT; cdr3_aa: CASSLWTGDNEKLFF
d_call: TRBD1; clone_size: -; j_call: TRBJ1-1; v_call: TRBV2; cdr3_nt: TGTGCCAGCAGACCGGGACAGGGGGCTGGAGGTGACACTGAAGCTTTCTTT; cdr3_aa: CASRPGQGAGGDTEAFF
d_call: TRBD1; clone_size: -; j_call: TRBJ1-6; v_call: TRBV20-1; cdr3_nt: TGCAGTGCTAGTCGCGGACAGGGGGGTGAATCACCCCTCCACTTT; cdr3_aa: CSASRGQGGESPLHF
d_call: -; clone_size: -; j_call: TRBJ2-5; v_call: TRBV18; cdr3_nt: TGTGCCAGCTCACGCTCTACAGGATACCAAGAGACCCAGTACTTC; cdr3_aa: CASSRSTGYQETQYF
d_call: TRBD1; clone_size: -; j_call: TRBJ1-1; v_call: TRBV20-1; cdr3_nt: TGCAGTGCCCACAGGGGCACTGAAGCTTTCTTT; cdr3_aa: CSAHRGTEAFF
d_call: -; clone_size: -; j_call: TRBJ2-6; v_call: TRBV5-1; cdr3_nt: TGCGCCAGCAGCTTGGGGGGGCCTGGGGCCAACGTCCTGACTTTC; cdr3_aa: CASSLGGPGANVLTF